Shown below are 26 T cell receptor beta chains from a single sample sequenced in a study of T-cell memory formation after mild COVID-19. TCRdb reprocessed the 5' RACE reads with MiXCR, giving one entry per CDR3 protein. This sample carries approximately 190,000 distinct CDR3 sequences, approximately 20% of them seen once, and the ten largest clones take about 2.4%. The sequenced sample consisted of PBMCs or a T cell subset sorted from them (not recorded which). The receptors were gathered from an adult woman who had mild COVID-19 (a few samples of this study predate the infection). Cell type and time point are not known.

The genes are TRBV6-5 and TRBJ2-7, with 10 bases lining up with TRBD2. J lost 2 bases, V lost 6 bases, and 7 bases had no gene match. In germline, CDR1 is MNHEY, CDR2 SVGAGI. The CDR3 consists of 15 residues. The CDR3 loop is CASRHTSGTPYEQYF. The CDR3 DNA is TGTGCCAGCAGACACACTAGCGGGACCCCCTACGAGCAGTACTTC.

This clonotype was detected only a few times. The chain recombines TRBV12-3 or TRBV12-4 with TRBJ1-1; D not resolved. The V gene lost 3 bases and the J gene lost 0 bases, with 2 bases spanning the gap. This CDR3 has 12 amino acids. CDR3 residues: CASSFLNTEAFF. Here the CDR3 DNA reads TGTGCCAGCAGTTTCTTGAACACTGAAGCTTTCTTT.

This clonotype was observed a handful of times. This rearrangement joins TRBV29-1 to TRBJ2-5; 13 bases align to TRBD2. Losses at the gene ends were 7 bases for V and 0 bases for J; bases not matched to a gene: 8. CDR1 is SQVTM, CDR2 ANQGSEA, per germline. The CDR3 contains 16 residues. CDR3 in DNA: TGCAGCGCCTCCGGGACTAGCGGGGTACACCAAGAGACCCAGTACTTC. Translating it yields CSASGTSGVHQETQYF.

The J gene is TRBJ1-1, the V gene TRBV5-6, with D uncertain. CDR1 and CDR2 (germline): SGHDT, YYEEEE. V was pared by 2 bases and J by 5 bases, with 4 bases between. This CDR3 has 11 amino acids. CDR3: CASSFLTEAFF. The CDR3 DNA follows: TGTGCCAGCAGCTTCTTGACTGAAGCTTTCTTT.

V usage is TRBV24-1 and J usage is TRBJ2-7; tentatively, D is TRBD1 (6 bases). Germline-derived CDR1 and CDR2 are KGHDR and SFDVKD. This CDR3 comprises 14 residues. V was cut by 2 bases and J by 6 bases, with 13 bases left in between. As DNA, the CDR3 is TGTGCCACCAGTGATTCGGTCTCAGGGGCCGAGCAGTACTTC. Its translation is CATSDSVSGAEQYF.

This clonotype has just a few counts. The rearrangement links TRBV7-2 to TRBJ1-1, with a tentative D call TRBD1 (6 bases). Trimming took 4 bases from V and 4 from J, leaving 22 bases between them. CDR1 and CDR2 (germline): SGHTA, FQGNSA. The CDR3 totals 17 residues. DNA for the CDR3: TGTGCCAGCAGCTCGCCGTCTGGACAGTCGCTTGGCACTGAAGCTTTCTTT. Protein: CASSSPSGQSLGTEAFF.

The V call is TRBV5-1, the J call TRBJ2-3; a weak D match, TRBD2 (5 bases). The CDR3 is made up of 17 amino acids. V shed 0 bases and J shed 0 bases, with 14 bases lying between them. Germline V CDR1 and CDR2: SGHRS, YFSETQ. The CDR3 DNA sequence: TGCGCCAGCAGCTTGGATGGCGGGCGAACTAGCACAGATACGCAGTATTTT. This encodes CASSLDGGRTSTDTQYF.

A few counts support this clonotype. This chain joins TRBV5-4 and TRBJ2-7; 7 bases are shared with TRBD2. Losses at the gene ends were 5 bases for V and 4 bases for J; bases not matched to a gene: 6. The CDR3 is 13 amino acids. CDR1 is SGHNT, CDR2 YYREEE, per germline (reference sequence). CDR3 nucleotides: TGTGCCAGCAGGACGCAGGGAGGGTACGAGCAGTACTTC. Residues: CASRTQGGYEQYF.

This clonotype was seen a handful of times. This chain uses TRBV5-1 with TRBJ1-1; the D gene is possibly TRBD1 (5 bases). The germline V gene has CDR1 SGHRS and CDR2 YFSETQ. The CDR3 extends over 13 amino acids. The V end lost 9 bases, the J end lost 0 bases, and 12 bases lay between the germline ends. The CDR3 region is CATSTELNTEAFF. CDR3 in DNA: TGCGCCACCTCGACAGAATTGAACACTGAAGCTTTCTTT.

CDR3 sequence reads: CATATQPSGDTQYF. In nucleotides, the CDR3 is TGTGCCACCGCAACTCAACCTTCCGGAGATACGCAGTATTTT. The rearrangement joins TRBV18 to TRBJ2-3; the D is unclear. The V end was cut by 10 bases, the J end by 5 bases, with 19 bases between. The V gene's germline CDR1 is KGHSH and CDR2 LQKENI. The CDR3 contains 14 residues. Using reference TRBV18 and TRBJ2-3 for the parts outside the CDR3, the full variable domain is NAGVMQNPRHLVRRRGQEARLRCSPMKGHSHVYWYRQLPEEGLKFMVYLQKENIIDESGMPKERFSAEFPKEGPSILRIQQVVRGDSAAYFCATATQPSGDTQYFGPGTRLTVL.

V usage is TRBV2 and J usage is TRBJ1-1, with TRBD1 matching over 8 bases. The CDR3 has 15 residues. V was clipped by 3 bases and J by 4 bases; unmatched bases: 7. Germline values: CDR1 SNHLY, CDR2 FYNNEI. This CDR3 reads CASSDQGQGITEAFF. The CDR3 DNA is TGTGCCAGCAGTGATCAAGGACAGGGCATCACTGAAGCTTTCTTT.

This clonotype appeared a few times. V gene TRBV9 combines with J gene TRBJ2-5; D is unresolved. CDR1 is SGDLS, CDR2 YYNGEE, per germline. The V gene lost 0 bases and the J gene lost 0 bases, with 3 bases spanning the gap. The length of the CDR3 is 13 residues. CDR3 DNA: TGTGCCAGCAGCGTAGGGCACCAAGAGACCCAGTACTTC. Amino acid sequence: CASSVGHQETQYF. The variable domain in full, completed from reference TRBV9 and TRBJ2-5, reads DSGVTQTPKHLITATGQRVTLRCSPRSGDLSVYWYQQSLDQGLQFLIQYYNGEERAKGNILERFSAQQFPDLHSELNLSSLELGDSALYFCASSVGHQETQYFGPGTRLLVL.

This clonotype was seen a handful of times. This chain joins TRBV29-1 and TRBJ1-2; possibly TRBD1 for D (5 bases). Trimming removed 2 bases from V and 8 bases from J, with 27 bases in between. CDR1 SQVTM and CDR2 ANQGSEA come from the germline V gene. The CDR3 sequence is 17 residues long. DNA for the CDR3: TGCAGCGTTGAAAAGCCTTCGAAGGGGAGCTTCTCCTACGGCTACACCTTC. Protein product: CSVEKPSKGSFSYGYTF. The full variable domain, with the rest looked up from reference TRBV29-1 and TRBJ1-2, is SAVISQKPSRDICQRGTSLTIQCQVDSQVTMMFWYRQQPGQSLTLIATANQGSEATYESGFVIDKFPISRPNLTFSTLTVSNMSPEDSSIYLCSVEKPSKGSFSYGYTFGSGTRLTVV.

The chain couples TRBV10-3 to TRBJ1-6; the D is unclear. Trimming shortened V by 4 bases and J by 10 bases, and 11 bases separated the two germline ends. Germline CDR1 and CDR2: ENHRY and SYGVKD. The CDR3 runs 13 residues. The CDR3 reads CAISAERVSPLHF. As DNA, the CDR3 is TGTGCCATCAGTGCCGAAAGGGTGTCACCCCTCCACTTT.

This clonotype was seen a handful of times. The chain is built from TRBV7-2 and TRBJ1-2; D is possibly TRBD1 (5 bases). The V gene's germline CDR1 is SGHTA and CDR2 FQGNSA. Trimming removed 0 bases at V and 4 bases at J, with 9 bases between. The CDR3 is 14 amino acids. The CDR3 coding sequence is TGTGCCAGCAGCTTAGCGCAGGGTACCTATGGCTACACCTTC. Protein product: CASSLAQGTYGYTF.

In its sample, this clonotype was seen a few times. The rearrangement joins TRBV15 to TRBJ1-2, with TRBD1 identical over 9 bases. V shed 2 bases, J shed 4 bases, and the junction held 17 bases outside the gene matches. Germline CDR1 LNHNV, CDR2 YYDKDF (reference sequence). CDR3 length equals 19 residues. The CDR3 nucleotides read TGTGCCACCAGCAGACAGAGATTGGGTGGACAGGGGAACGGCTATGGCTACACCTTC. As protein: CATSRQRLGGQGNGYGYTF.

This clonotype was counted between two and nine times. V and J are TRBV29-1 and TRBJ2-7; TRBD2 matches 10 bases. Germline V gene lookup returns CDR1 SQVTM and CDR2 ANQGSEA. Unmatched junction bases numbered 4, after V lost 4 bases and J lost 4 bases. The CDR3 loop spans 13 amino acids. DNA of the CDR3: TGCAGCGTTGGTCCTAGCGGGAGATACGAGCAGTACTTC. Its protein product is CSVGPSGRYEQYF.

This clonotype was seen once. V gene TRBV24-1 combines with J gene TRBJ2-2; D not certain. The germline gives CDR1 KGHDR, CDR2 SFDVKD. Trimming left V 3 bases short and J 5 bases short, with 9 bases between. The CDR3 runs 14 residues. CDR3 nucleotides: TGTGCCACCAGTGATACCCGCCCAACCGGGGAGCTGTTTTTT. Its protein product is CATSDTRPTGELFF.

This clonotype was picked up a small number of times. The rearrangement uses TRBV15 and TRBJ2-1; 9 bases align to TRBD1. V shed 0 bases and J 7 bases; nucleotides not matched to a gene: 7. Germline V lookup: CDR1 LNHNV, CDR2 YYDKDF (reference sequence). The CDR3 loop spans 16 amino acids. The CDR3 bases are TGTGCCACCAGCAGAGATCAGGGACAGGGAATGAATGAGCAGTTCTTC. Its translation is CATSRDQGQGMNEQFF.

This CDR3 is CASSLGGSPYNEQFF. Here the CDR3 DNA reads TGTGCCAGCAGCCTCGGCGGTAGTCCCTACAATGAGCAGTTCTTC. The V and J genes are TRBV3-1 and TRBJ2-1; D is unresolved. V gave up 4 bases and J gave up 2 bases, with 12 bases separating them. The CDR3 totals 15 residues. Germline V gives CDR1 LGHDT, CDR2 YNNKEL (reference sequence).

This clonotype has at least ten counts. CDR3 sequence (DNA): TGTGCCAGCAGCCGCGGGGTAAACTACGAGCAGTACTTC. This encodes CASSRGVNYEQYF. The chain links TRBV5-6 to TRBJ2-7; D might be TRBD2 (6 bases). Germline V CDR1 and CDR2: SGHDT, YYEEEE. The CDR3 has 13 residues. Trimming pared 4 bases from V and 3 bases from J, leaving 11 bases between.

The rearrangement uses TRBV18 and TRBJ1-1, with TRBD1 matching over 7 bases. CDR1 and CDR2 (germline): KGHSH, LQKENI. With V trimmed by 3 bases and J by 8 bases, 6 bases remained unmatched. CDR3 size: 13 residues. The CDR3 nucleotides read TGTGCCAGCTCACCCGACCAGACAGGGGAAGCTTTCTTT. Its protein is CASSPDQTGEAFF.

The chain uses TRBV12-3 or TRBV12-4 and TRBJ2-7; TRBD1 is a possible D gene (5 bases). The V end was cut by 4 bases, the J end by 5 bases, with 18 bases between. The CDR3 runs 15 residues. The CDR3 nucleotides read TGTGCCAGCAGTTCTTTCAGGGTTGTCAGCAACGAGCAGTACTTC. Residues: CASSSFRVVSNEQYF.

The chain recombines TRBV5-1 with TRBJ1-1; D possibly corresponds to TRBD1 (6 bases). Trimming took 2 bases from V and 6 from J, leaving 14 bases between them. CDR1 is SGHRS, CDR2 YFSETQ, per germline. The CDR3 extends over 14 amino acids. CDR3 protein: CASSFGTLSAEAFF. DNA for the CDR3: TGCGCCAGCAGCTTCGGGACATTATCCGCTGAAGCTTTCTTT.

The DNA for the CDR3 is TGTGCCACCAGCAGCGCATACACCGGGAATTCACCCCTCCACTTT. Its translation is CATSSAYTGNSPLHF. The genes are TRBV15 and TRBJ1-6; D not certain. Trimming left V 3 bases short and J 7 bases short, with 13 bases between. The CDR3 consists of 15 residues. Germline loops: CDR1 LNHNV, CDR2 YYDKDF (reference sequence).

V usage is TRBV10-3 and J usage is TRBJ2-3, with D uncertain. This CDR3 spans 16 amino acids. The germline V gene has CDR1 ENHRY and CDR2 SYGVKD. V shed 0 bases and J shed 2 bases, with 12 bases lying between them. DNA of the CDR3: TGTGCCATCAGTGAGTCTGGCAAATTCCTCACAGATACGCAGTATTTT. Protein sequence: CAISESGKFLTDTQYF.